One T cell receptor beta chain is described in this entry. Clones were sequenced by immunoSEQ multiplex PCR, and TCRdb holds only the in-frame ones, with some missing. The sample includes about 2,500,000 clones, around 90% seen only once; the top ten take over 0.12%. This sample is part of a study of shared clonotypes between healthy human individuals. The CDR3 consists of 16 residues. Looked up from germline, CDR1 is SEHNR and CDR2 is FQNEAQ (reference sequence). The V end was cut by 5 bases, the J end by 6 bases, with 19 bases between. The specimen was naive CD4+ T cells sorted from blood. Subset defined: CD45RA+ positively selected. The rearrangement uses TRBV7-9 and TRBJ1-4; D might be TRBD1 (6 bases). This receptor was taken from a man aged 18 to 30 in good health. The CDR3 DNA sequence: TGTGCCAGCAGCCACCCGAACCAGGGGTTGCATGAAAAACTGTTTTTT. Its translation: CASSHPNQGLHEKLFF.